This TCR beta chain was sequenced for a study of cytomegalovirus exposure and HLA in healthy donors. On the study more broadly: Researchers previously reported finding 100 million or so unique TCR beta sequences from 170 million or so T cells. Drawn from HLA-typed donors, 80 million to 100 million unique TCRs were held in an early data release. The study, taken as a whole, reports: The only immune exposure information that was available was CMV serostatus. Near-uniform donor sequencing depth was presumed by presence/absence analyses.

The PCR had 60 Vbeta and 13 Jbeta primers. Sequencing was performed with immunoSEQ multiplex PCR; in TCRdb, only in-frame clones are kept and a portion is missing. The repertoire includes about 180,000 clones, approximately 81% of them detected once, and 2% to 2.5% sits in the top ten. This CDR3 region has 16 residues. With 4 bases removed from V and 3 bases from J, the gap between germline ends came to 17 bases. The germline V gene encodes CDR1 LGHNA and CDR2 YNFKEQ. Turning to this clone: What it recognizes is unknown.

The sample consisted of PBMCs. This rearrangement joins TRBV4-2 to TRBJ2-3, with a tentative D call TRBD1 (6 bases). The source is a woman aged 30 to 39 in good health and CMV-seronegative. This CDR3 is CASSRAGGGGTDTQYF. The DNA of the CDR3 is TGTGCCAGCAGCCGGGCCGGTGGGGGCGGGACAGATACGCAGTATTTT.